In its sample, the clone carrying this TCR beta chain was seen many times. The time point: newly diagnosed GD, antithyroid drugs for less than 3 months. Isolated PBMC RNA provided the starting material for the TCR library. Trimming shortened V by 4 bases and J by 0 bases, and 24 bases separated the two germline ends. CDR3 size: 19 residues. Building the TCR beta libraries relied on iRepertoire HTBI primers, and CDR3 regions underwent Arm-PCR. In the original processing: Overall, samples carried approximately 60 TRBV and about 15 TRBJ segments. MiXCR was run by TCRdb on the multiplex PCR reads, yielding one entry per CDR3 protein. TCRdb, not the authors, supplied the V and J calls. The sample lists around 400,000 distinct CDR3 sequences; 10% to 15% were seen once. This sample stems from a study of regulatory T cells in long-lasting Graves disease. The sample was also linked to a second study, of T cells in Graves' hyperthyroidism and ophthalmopathy. That source reports: Calling Graves' hyperthyroidism stable meant ophthalmopathy did not progress within 18 months. Most expanded thyroid clonotypes above 0.001 recurred in blood. Ophthalmopathy and stable hyperthyroidism were told apart by a 13 V-J model.

The rearrangement uses TRBV12-3 or TRBV12-4 and TRBJ1-1, with D maybe TRBD1 (6 bases). The origin of this receptor is a woman under 30 with Graves disease. The specimen comprised peripheral blood mononuclear cells (PBMCs), sampled at new diagnosis, from a patient treated with antithyroid drugs. The CDR3 DNA reads TGTGCCAGCAGTTCTTGGGGGAACATTCGGGGGCCCCTGAACACTGAAGCTTTCTTT. This sequence encodes CASSSWGNIRGPLNTEAFF.